This TCR beta chain was recovered during a study of T cell clonotyping in hematopoietic cell transplantation. Study outcomes and limitations: Pathologically expanded recipient clonotypes increased progressively from day 30 to day 180 as diversity fell. Cells were unsorted, so CD4 and CD8 contributions were not separated. Few recipient clonotypes overlapped donors; over 95% were de novo at given depth.

Profiling relied on immunoSEQ multiplex PCR, and the TCRdb table lists in-frame clones only, not all of them. The data contain under 30,000 clones, 80% to 95% of them singletons. The CDR3 totals 17 residues. J lost 3 bases, V lost 0 bases, and 7 bases had no gene match. Germline CDR1 reads LGHNA; CDR2 reads YNFKEQ. Turning to this clone: What it binds is unknown.

The sequence came from a female patient aged 50-59 years who had an allogeneic stem cell transplant from a related donor, so the T cells may come from the graft donor. Some clones in this sample may be carry-over from other donors' samples. Source: PBMCs, taken 100 days after allogeneic stem cell transplant. The rearrangement uses TRBV4-2 and TRBJ2-3; TRBD2 agrees at 9 bases. In nucleotides, the CDR3 is TGTGCCAGCAGCCAAGATAACGCGGGGGGGCTAACAGATACGCAGTATTTT. Its protein product is CASSQDNAGGLTDTQYF.